The clone carrying this TCR beta chain was found a few times. Its antigen is not identified. The data belong to a study of identical twins. The study, taken as a whole, reports: Invariant MAIT and iNKT cells are populations that could partly confound zero-insertion analyses.

Germline V gene sequence: CDR1 DFQATT, CDR2 SNEGSKA (reference sequence). V shed 3 bases and J shed 10 bases, with 9 bases lying between them. CDR3 size: 10 residues. TCRdb itself ran the 5' RACE reads through MiXCR, one entry per CDR3 protein. Here the sample spans approximately 470,000 distinct CDR3 sequences, 13% to 15% being singletons. This same sample was also taken into another study, of yellow fever vaccine responses in identical twins.

The source material was CD4+ T cells sorted from blood. V gene TRBV20-1 combines with J gene TRBJ1-1; D gene ambiguous. The clonotype was recovered from a woman between 18 and 30 years old in good health. The DNA for the CDR3 is TGCAGTGCTAGTGTGTCAAGAGCTTTCTTT. As protein: CSASVSRAFF.